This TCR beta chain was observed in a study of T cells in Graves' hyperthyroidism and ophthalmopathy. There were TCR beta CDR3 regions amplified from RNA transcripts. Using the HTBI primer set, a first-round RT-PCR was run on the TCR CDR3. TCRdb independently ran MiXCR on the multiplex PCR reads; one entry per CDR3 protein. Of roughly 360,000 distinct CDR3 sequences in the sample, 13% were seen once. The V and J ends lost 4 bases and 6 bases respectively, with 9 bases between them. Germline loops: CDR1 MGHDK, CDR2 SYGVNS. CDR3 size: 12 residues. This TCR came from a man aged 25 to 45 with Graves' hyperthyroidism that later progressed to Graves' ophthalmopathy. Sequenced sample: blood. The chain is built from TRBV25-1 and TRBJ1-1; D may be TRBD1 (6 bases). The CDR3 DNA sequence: TGTGCCAGCAGTGGACAGGCTCCTGAAGCTTTCTTT. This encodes CASSGQAPEAFF.